The present TCR beta chain was sequenced within a study of T cell responses to AZD1222 COVID-19 vaccine. Of note for this clone: Its specificity is not known.

Germline V CDR1 and CDR2: SQVTM, ANQGSEA. This CDR3 contains 14 residues. V was trimmed by 4 bases and J by 1 base, leaving 11 bases between them. Profiling relied on immunoSEQ multiplex PCR, and the TCRdb table lists in-frame clones only, not all of them. The sample shows about 100,000 clones, roughly 89% of them seen only once. Study findings and constraints: CD4 TCRs covered the whole spike, strongest at regions 160-218 and 743-854. The peak T cell response came first, and repertoires were sampled only after it. Clonal diversity was possibly underestimated, and white British individuals and females predominated among donors.

The clonotype comes from an adult in good health. J is TRBJ1-5 and V is TRBV29-1; D is unresolved. This sample comprised peripheral blood, obtained on day 0 of AZD1222 vaccination. This CDR3 is CSVGEGISNQPQHF. As DNA, the CDR3 is TGCAGCGTTGGGGAGGGTATCAGCAATCAGCCCCAGCATTTT. The entire variable domain, with the rest obtained from reference TRBV29-1 and TRBJ1-5, is as follows: SAVISQKPSRDICQRGTSLTIQCQVDSQVTMMFWYRQQPGQSLTLIATANQGSEATYESGFVIDKFPISRPNLTFSTLTVSNMSPEDSSIYLCSVGEGISNQPQHFGDGTRLSIL.